The next 13 T cell receptor beta chains were all read from a single sample in a study of low-dose radiotherapy and immunotherapy resistance in tumors. TRAV and TRBV primers primed cDNA for both TCRalpha and TCRbeta. A constant-region primer paired with the V-primer adapter amplified TCRs over about 19 PCR cycles. A single record per CDR3 protein comes from TCRdb applying MiXCR to the reads. The profile covers about 82,000 distinct CDR3 sequences, with under 20% appearing a single time and about 5.5% taken by the ten largest. As to time point: before trial treatment. This specimen consisted of PBMCs, obtained before treatment. Source of these receptors: a male donor with prostate cancer.

This clonotype was observed many times. The gene calls are TRBV7-8 and TRBJ2-5; 8 positions agree with TRBD1. Germline lookup yields CDR1 SGHVS and CDR2 FQNEAQ. This CDR3 is built from 15 residues. V gave up 3 bases and J gave up 5 bases; unmatched junction bases: 8. CDR3 loop: CASSFTRQGAETQYF. Here the CDR3 DNA reads TGTGCCAGCAGCTTTACCCGGCAGGGGGCTGAGACCCAGTACTTC.

The chain recombines TRBV19 with TRBJ1-1; D gene ambiguous. The CDR3 loop spans 10 amino acids. Germline V gene data show CDR1 as LNHDA and CDR2 as SQIVND (reference sequence). Trimming removed 9 bases from V and 11 bases from J, with 13 bases in between. DNA of the CDR3: TGTGCCAGCGGGCGGGATAGGGCTTTCTTT. Protein: CASGRDRAFF.

Details on this clonotype: A single base is all that separates this from a far larger clone, so a read error is likely. V usage is TRBV13 and J usage is TRBJ2-7; D might be TRBD2 (5 bases). Germline assignment: CDR1 PRHDT and CDR2 FYEKMQ (reference sequence). The CDR3 is 16 residues long. The CDR3 sequence: CAGSLAVLGGFYEQYF. CDR3 nucleotides: TGTGCCGGCAGCTTGGCGGTCTTGGGCGGGTTCTACGAGCAGTACTTC.

This clonotype has ten or more counts. This sequence joins TRBV7-3 and TRBJ2-2; D possibly corresponds to TRBD1 (6 bases). The V end was cut by 5 bases, the J end by 2 bases, with 9 bases between. Germline CDR1 and CDR2: SGHTA and FQGTGA. CDR3 length: 14 amino acids. CDR3 nucleotides: TGTGCCAGCAGCACGGGACAAAACACCGGGGAGCTGTTTTTT. This sequence encodes CASSTGQNTGELFF. The complete variable domain, with remaining parts taken from reference TRBV7-3 and TRBJ2-2, reads GAGVSQTPSNKVTEKGKYVELRCDPISGHTALYWYRQSLGQGPEFLIYFQGTGAADDSGLPNDRFFAVRPEGSVSTLKIQRTERGDSAVYLCASSTGQNTGELFFGEGSRLTVL.

The chain joins TRBV15 to TRBJ2-7, with 9 nucleotides matching TRBD1. Germline trimming cut 0 bases from V and 1 base from J; bases unmatched to any gene: 4. The germline gives CDR1 LNHNV, CDR2 YYDKDF (reference sequence). The CDR3 totals 16 residues. CDR3 residues: CATSRDPGQGSYEQYF. Written as DNA, the CDR3 is TGTGCCACCAGCAGAGATCCGGGACAGGGTTCCTACGAGCAGTACTTC.

This clonotype showed up many times. The chain employs TRBV4-3 and TRBJ2-5; no clear D. The V end lost 0 bases, the J end lost 5 bases, and 7 bases lay between the germline ends. CDR3 length: 13 residues. CDR1 and CDR2 (germline): LGHNA, YSLEER. The DNA for the CDR3 is TGCGCCAGCAGCCAAGAGGGGTGGGAGACCCAGTACTTC. Protein sequence: CASSQEGWETQYF.

This clonotype showed up many times. The chain joins TRBV4-2 to TRBJ1-1; D is undetermined. CDR1 is LGHNA and CDR2 is YNFKEQ in the germline V gene. V lost 5 bases and J 6 bases, leaving 7 bases between the germline ends. This CDR3 contains 11 residues. For the CDR3, the DNA is TGTGCCAGCAGCTACCACGCTGAAGCTTTCTTT. As protein: CASSYHAEAFF.

About this clonotype itself: This likely reflects a read error, since a far larger clone is one base away. The rearrangement links TRBV2 to TRBJ2-1; D unclear. Germline CDR1 SNHLY, CDR2 FYNNEI. The V end lost 8 bases, the J end lost 0 bases, and 11 bases lay between the germline ends. CDR3 length: 14 residues. CDR3 DNA: TGTGCCAGCGGCTTGTTAAGCTCCTACAATGAGCAGTTCTTC. Translated: CASGLLSSYNEQFF.

On this clonotype: A far bigger clonotype differs at one base, so this is likely a read error. This chain's CDR3 is CASSISGGYNEQFF. Here the CDR3 DNA reads TGTGCCAGCAGCATTAGCGGGGGTTACAATGAGCAGTTCTTC. This rearrangement joins TRBV5-3 to TRBJ2-1; 9 bases map to TRBD2. TRBV5-3 is given ORF status, its function remaining uncertain. V lost 8 bases, J lost 4 bases, and 7 bases stayed unmatched. CDR3 length: 14 amino acids.

This clonotype was seen many times. V is TRBV20-1 and J is TRBJ2-1; 9 positions agree with TRBD1. The CDR3 is 13 amino acids. Germline V gene lookup returns CDR1 DFQATT and CDR2 SNEGSKA (reference sequence). Trimming removed 5 bases from V and 2 bases from J; junction bases left unmatched: 1. The CDR3 DNA sequence: TGCAGTGCTGGGGACAGGGCCTACAATGAGCAGTTCTTC. Protein: CSAGDRAYNEQFF.

This clonotype was counted ten times or more. V is TRBV7-9 and J is TRBJ1-1; maybe TRBD1 (6 bases). Trimming shortened V by 4 bases and J by 5 bases, and 14 bases separated the two germline ends. Germline CDR1 SEHNR, CDR2 FQNEAQ (reference sequence). The CDR3 is 14 amino acids. The CDR3: CASSSTGRGTEAFF. The CDR3 DNA reads as TGTGCCAGCAGCTCTACAGGGAGAGGAACTGAAGCTTTCTTT. Full variable domain (rest looked up from reference TRBV7-9 and TRBJ1-1): DTGVSQNPRHKITKRGQNVTFRCDPISEHNRLYWYRQTLGQGPEFLTYFQNEAQLEKSRLLSDRFSAERPKGSFSTLEIQRTEQGDSAMYLCASSSTGRGTEAFFGQGTRLTVV.

About this clonotype: A far larger clone lies a single base away; this is likely a read error. The rearrangement joins TRBV26 to TRBJ2-7; whether TRBD1, the table's D call, matches the DNA was not checked. TRBV26 corresponds to a pseudogene. The length of the CDR3 is 14 residues. CDR3 bases: TGTGCCAGCAGTTCTGACCCGACAGCGAACGAGCAGTACTTC. Protein: CASSSDPTANEQYF.

In this sample, this clonotype turned up many times. The V gene is TRBV19, the J gene TRBJ2-5; TRBD2 matches at 7 bases. Losses at the gene ends were 5 bases for V and 7 bases for J; bases not matched to a gene: 10. This CDR3 region has 14 residues. CDR1 and CDR2 (germline): LNHDA, SQIVND (reference sequence). The CDR3 nucleotides read TGTGCCAGTAGTTGGGACTACGCCGACGGGACCCAGTACTTC. It encodes CASSWDYADGTQYF.